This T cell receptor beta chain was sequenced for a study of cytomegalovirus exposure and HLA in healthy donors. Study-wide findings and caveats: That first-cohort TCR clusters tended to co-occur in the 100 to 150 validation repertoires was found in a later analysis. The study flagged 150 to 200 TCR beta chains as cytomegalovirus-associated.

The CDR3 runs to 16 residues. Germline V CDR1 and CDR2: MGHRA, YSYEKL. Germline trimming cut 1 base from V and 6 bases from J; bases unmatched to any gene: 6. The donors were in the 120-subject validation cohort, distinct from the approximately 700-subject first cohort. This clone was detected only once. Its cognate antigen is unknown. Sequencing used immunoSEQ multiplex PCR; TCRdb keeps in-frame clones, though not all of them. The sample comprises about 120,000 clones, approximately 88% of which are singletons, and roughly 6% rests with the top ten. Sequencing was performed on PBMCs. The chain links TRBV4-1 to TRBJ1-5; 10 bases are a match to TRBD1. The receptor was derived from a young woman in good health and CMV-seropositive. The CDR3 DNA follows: TGCGCCAGCAGCCAAGGGGTGACAGGGGGCCGTCAGCCCCAGCATTTT. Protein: CASSQGVTGGRQPQHF.